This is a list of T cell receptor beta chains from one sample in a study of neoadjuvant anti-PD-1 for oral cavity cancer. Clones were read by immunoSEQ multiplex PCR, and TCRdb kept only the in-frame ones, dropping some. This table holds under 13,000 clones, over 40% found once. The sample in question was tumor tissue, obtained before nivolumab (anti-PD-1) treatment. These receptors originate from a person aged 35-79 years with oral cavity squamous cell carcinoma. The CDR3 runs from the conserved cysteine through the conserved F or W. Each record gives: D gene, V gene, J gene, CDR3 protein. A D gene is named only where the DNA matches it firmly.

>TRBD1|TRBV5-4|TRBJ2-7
CASSSVGQGTSKSYEQYF
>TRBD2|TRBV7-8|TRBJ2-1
CASSYSATSGGRCVF
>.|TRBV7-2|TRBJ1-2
CASSLEVAVRYGYTF
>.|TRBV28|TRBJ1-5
CASSPPGDGNQPQHF
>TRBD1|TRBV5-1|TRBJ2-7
CASSLTGAYEQYF
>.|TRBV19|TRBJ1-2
CASSFGGSVPGYTF
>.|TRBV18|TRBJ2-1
CASSKQGNSYNEQFF
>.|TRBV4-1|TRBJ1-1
CASSGASGDTEAFF
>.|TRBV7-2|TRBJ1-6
CASSLGAGYNSPLHF
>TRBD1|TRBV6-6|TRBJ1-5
CASSPGGNLAISNQHF
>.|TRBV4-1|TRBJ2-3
CASSQDGHFGAEDTQYF
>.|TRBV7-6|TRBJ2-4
CASSLVGRGAKNIQYF
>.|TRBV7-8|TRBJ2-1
CASSFLSGSYNEQFF
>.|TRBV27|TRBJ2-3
CASKGRARRTDTQYF
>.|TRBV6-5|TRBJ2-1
CASSYSKYEQFF
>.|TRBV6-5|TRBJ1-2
CASRLSPGGSYGYTF
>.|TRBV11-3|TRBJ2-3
CASSSGGYADTQYF
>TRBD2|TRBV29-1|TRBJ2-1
CSVGTSGGEQFF
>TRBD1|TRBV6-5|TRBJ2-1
CASSPRGSSYNEQFF
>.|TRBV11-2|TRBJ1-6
CASSLEPGPNNSPLHF
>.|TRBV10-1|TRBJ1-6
CASSVERESPLHF
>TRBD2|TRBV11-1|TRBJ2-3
CASSLGLAGSADTQYF